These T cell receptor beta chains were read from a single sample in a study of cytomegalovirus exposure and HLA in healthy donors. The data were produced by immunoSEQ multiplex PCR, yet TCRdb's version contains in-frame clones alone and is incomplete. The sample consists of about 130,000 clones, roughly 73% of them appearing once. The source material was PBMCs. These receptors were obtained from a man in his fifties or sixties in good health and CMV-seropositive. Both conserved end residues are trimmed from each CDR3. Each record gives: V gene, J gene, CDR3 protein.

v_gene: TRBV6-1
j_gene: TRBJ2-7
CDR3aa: ASSRRGLREQY

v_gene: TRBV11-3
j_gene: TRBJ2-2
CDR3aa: ASSLGDIPGTGELF

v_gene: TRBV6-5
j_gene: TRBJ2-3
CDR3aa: ASRREYQGTQY

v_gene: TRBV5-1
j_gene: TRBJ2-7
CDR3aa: ASSLDYKDEQY

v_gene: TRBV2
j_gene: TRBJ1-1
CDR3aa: ASGGDRGTEAF

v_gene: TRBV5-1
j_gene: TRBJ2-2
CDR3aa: ASSPLQGAGELF

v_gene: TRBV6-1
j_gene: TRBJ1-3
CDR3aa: ASISVSRNTIY

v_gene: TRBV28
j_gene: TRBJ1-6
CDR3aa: ASSLRRGQGASSPLH

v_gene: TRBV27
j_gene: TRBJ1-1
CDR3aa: ASSLTLAGNTEAF

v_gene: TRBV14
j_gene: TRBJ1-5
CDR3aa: ASSQVGTGETSNQPQH

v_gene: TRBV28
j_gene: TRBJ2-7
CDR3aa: ASSGLVFEQY

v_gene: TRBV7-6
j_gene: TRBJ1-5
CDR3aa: ASSEPNQPQH

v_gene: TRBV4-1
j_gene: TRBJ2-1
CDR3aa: ASSPAQRGVNEQF

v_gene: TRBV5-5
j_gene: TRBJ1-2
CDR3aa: ASSPQGTYGYT

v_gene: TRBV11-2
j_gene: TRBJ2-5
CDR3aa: ASSGNGGSETQY

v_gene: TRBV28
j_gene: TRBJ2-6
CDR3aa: ASSLQGRANVLT

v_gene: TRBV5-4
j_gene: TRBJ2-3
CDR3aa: ASRPGTGSTDTQY

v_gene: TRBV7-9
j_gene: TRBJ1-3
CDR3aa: ASRGIQGFGNTIY

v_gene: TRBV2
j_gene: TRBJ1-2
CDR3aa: ASTQGLGIYGYT

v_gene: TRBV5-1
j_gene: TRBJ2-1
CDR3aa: ASSLGRGGGSPYNEQF

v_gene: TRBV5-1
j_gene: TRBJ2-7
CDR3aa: ASSLVGQGHEQY

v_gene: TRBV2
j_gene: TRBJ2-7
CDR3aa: ASRGRGGTDYEQY

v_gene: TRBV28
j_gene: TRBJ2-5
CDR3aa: ASSLSGLETQY

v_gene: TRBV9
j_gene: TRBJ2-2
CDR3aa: ASSPNRGDPNTGELF